This TCR beta chain was retrieved from a study of cytomegalovirus exposure and HLA in healthy donors. In the study overall: An early data release held tens of millions of unique TCRs from HLA-typed donors. Overall study results and limits: Per a later analysis, about 18,000 TCR beta sequences showed association with HLA alleles at 0.05 false discovery rate. V segments that were indistinguishable, TRBV6-2 and TRBV6-3 among them, were omitted from analysis. The study listed roughly 160 cytomegalovirus-associated TCR beta chains.

In the case of this clone: Its antigen is undetermined.

The germline CDR1 and CDR2 sequences are MNHEY and SVGAGI. CDR3 length equals 14 residues. Trimming at V came to 6 bases and at J to 5 bases, leaving 10 bases not matched to a gene. 13 Jbeta primers and 60 Vbeta primers were used for the PCR. The repertoire was sequenced with immunoSEQ multiplex PCR; TCRdb's copy has only in-frame clones and lacks some. This table has more than 80,000 clones, around nine tenths appearing once. The sample comprised PBMCs. The sequence was collected from a man between 25 and 39 years old in good health and CMV-seropositive. The chain links TRBV6-5 to TRBJ2-7, with TRBD1 matching over 7 bases. CDR3 DNA: TGTGCCAGCAGGTCGTCGACAGGGATCCACGAGCAGTACTTC. Its protein is CASRSSTGIHEQYF.